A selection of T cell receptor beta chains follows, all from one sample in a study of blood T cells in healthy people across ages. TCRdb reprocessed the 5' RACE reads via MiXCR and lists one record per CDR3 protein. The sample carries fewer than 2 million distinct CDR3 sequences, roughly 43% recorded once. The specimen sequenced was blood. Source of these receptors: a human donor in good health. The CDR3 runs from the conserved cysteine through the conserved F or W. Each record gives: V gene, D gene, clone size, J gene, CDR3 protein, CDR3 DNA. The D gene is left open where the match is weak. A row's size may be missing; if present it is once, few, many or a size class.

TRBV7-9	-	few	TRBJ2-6	CASSLDYPSVLTF	TGTGCCAGCAGCTTAGACTACCCCAGCGTCCTGACTTTC
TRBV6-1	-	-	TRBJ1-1	CASSEGLGRGDTEAFF	TGTGCCAGCAGCGAAGGGCTAGGCAGGGGAGACACTGAAGCTTTCTTT
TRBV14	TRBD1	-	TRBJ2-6	CASSHPTGGSSGANVLTF	TGTGCCAGCAGCCATCCGACAGGGGGAAGCTCTGGGGCCAACGTCCTGACTTTC
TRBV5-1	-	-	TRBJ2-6	CASSLSTGSGANVLTF	TGCGCCAGCAGCCTTTCGACAGGCTCTGGGGCCAACGTCCTGACTTTC
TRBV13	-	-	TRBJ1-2	CASSLGAGDTF	TGTGCCAGCAGCTTAGGTGCAGGGGACACCTTC
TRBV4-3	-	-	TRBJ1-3	CASSQNIISGNTIYF	TGCGCCAGCAGCCAAAATATAATCTCTGGAAACACCATATATTTT
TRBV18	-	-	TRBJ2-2	CASSPPTQSGELFF	TGTGCCAGCTCACCACCTACACAGTCCGGGGAGCTGTTTTTT
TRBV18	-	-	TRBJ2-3	CASSPNGNTDTQYF	TGTGCCAGCTCACCCAACGGAAACACAGATACGCAGTATTTT
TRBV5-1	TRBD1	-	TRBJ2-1	CASSFGTGTDNEQFF	TGCGCCAGCAGCTTTGGTACCGGGACAGACAATGAGCAGTTCTTC
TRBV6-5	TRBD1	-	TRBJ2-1	CASSYSDRVNEQFF	TGTGCCAGCAGTTACTCGGACAGGGTCAATGAGCAGTTCTTC
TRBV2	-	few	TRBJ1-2	CASRKTENYGYTF	TGTGCCAGCAGGAAAACGGAAAACTATGGCTACACCTTC
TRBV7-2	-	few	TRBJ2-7	CASSLVRVSSYEQYF	TGTGCCAGCAGCTTAGTCCGGGTTAGCTCCTACGAGCAGTACTTC
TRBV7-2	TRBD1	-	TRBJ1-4	CASSLDTQGARKLFF	TGTGCCAGCAGCTTAGATACCCAGGGGGCGAGGAAACTGTTTTTT
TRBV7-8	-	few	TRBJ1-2	CASSLKWDYGYTF	TGTGCCAGCAGCTTAAAGTGGGACTATGGCTACACCTTC
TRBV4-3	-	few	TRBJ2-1	CASSQDTGIEYEQFF	TGCGCCAGCAGCCAAGATACAGGGATAGAATACGAGCAGTTCTTC
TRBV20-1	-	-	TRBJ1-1	CSARDVGVDTEAFF	TGCAGTGCTAGAGACGTGGGGGTTGACACTGAAGCTTTCTTT
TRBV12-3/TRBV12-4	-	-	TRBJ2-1	CASSYGAGLTEQFF	TGTGCCAGCAGTTATGGGGCAGGCCTTACTGAGCAGTTCTTC
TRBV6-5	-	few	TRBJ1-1	CASRTVEGGAFF	TGTGCCAGCAGGACGGTCGAGGGGGGAGCTTTCTTT
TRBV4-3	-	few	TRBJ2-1	CASSQEYRDEQFF	TGCGCCAGCAGCCAAGAGTACAGGGATGAGCAGTTCTTC
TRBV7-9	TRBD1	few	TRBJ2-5	CASSFPGTGGGETQYF	TGTGCCAGCAGTTTTCCCGGGACAGGGGGCGGAGAGACCCAGTACTTC
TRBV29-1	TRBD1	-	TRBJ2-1	CSVLQGYNEQFF	TGCAGCGTCTTACAGGGGTACAATGAGCAGTTCTTC
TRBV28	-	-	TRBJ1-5	CASREGGRVNQPQHF	TGTGCCAGCAGGGAGGGTGGCAGGGTCAATCAGCCCCAGCATTTT
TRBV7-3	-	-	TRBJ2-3	CASSSQTGDTQYF	TGTGCCAGCAGCTCGCAAACGGGGGATACGCAGTATTTT
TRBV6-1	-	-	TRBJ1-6	CASSPRTSTNSPLHF	TGTGCCAGCAGTCCGCGGACAAGTACTAATTCACCCCTCCACTTT
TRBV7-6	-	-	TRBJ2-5	CASSLMRQAWETQYF	TGTGCCAGCAGCTTAATGAGACAAGCTTGGGAGACCCAGTACTTC
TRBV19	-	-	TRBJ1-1	CASSMRGGNTRITEAFF	TGTGCCAGTAGTATGCGGGGAGGGAATACCCGGATCACTGAAGCTTTCTTT
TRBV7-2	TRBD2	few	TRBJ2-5	CASRFRSGGTQETQYF	TGTGCCAGCAGGTTCAGGAGCGGGGGGACCCAAGAGACCCAGTACTTC
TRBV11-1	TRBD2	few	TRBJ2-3	CASSFYVAGTTDTQYF	TGTGCCAGCAGCTTCTACGTAGCGGGGACCACAGATACGCAGTATTTT